The 31 T cell receptor beta chains below come from one sample, sequenced in a study of vaccination and CD4 T cells after COVID-19. Cultured CD4+ T-cell DNA underwent Oncomine TCR Beta short-read sequencing. TCRdb called the PCR reads again in MiXCR, with one record for every CDR3 protein. The sample includes fewer than 25,000 distinct CDR3 sequences, nearly 55% of them seen just once. Treatment denoted: roughly ten-day PBMC culture with coronavirus spike peptide pools or control peptides (ViraFEST assay). These TCRs are of unknown antigen specificity. The sample consisted of CD4+ T cells from blood, cultured in vitro. The receptors were sampled from a human donor who had recovered from COVID-19.

The rearrangement uses TRBV7-2 and TRBJ1-3; D may be TRBD1 (5 bases). Germline lookup yields CDR1 SGHTA and CDR2 FQGNSA. Deletions cut 6 bases from V and 3 bases from J, with 15 bases between. The CDR3 extends over 15 amino acids. As DNA, the CDR3 is TGTGCCAGCAGTCCCACAAGGGGTTATGGAAACACCATATATTTT. Translating it yields CASSPTRGYGNTIYF.

The chain couples TRBV20-1 to TRBJ2-7; the match to TRBD1 covers 8 bases. The V gene end was trimmed by 6 bases and the J gene end by 3 bases; junction bases not matched to a gene: 4. CDR1 DFQATT and CDR2 SNEGSKA come from the germline V gene (reference sequence). This CDR3 comprises 12 residues. CDR3 sequence: CSATGGFYEQYF. As DNA, the CDR3 is TGCAGTGCCACAGGGGGATTCTACGAGCAGTACTTC.

The chain carries TRBV12-3 or TRBV12-4 and TRBJ1-5; tentative D call: TRBD1 (6 bases). The CDR3 totals 13 residues. The V end lost 6 bases, the J end lost 4 bases, and 10 bases lay between the germline ends. The CDR3 sequence: CASREDRNQPQHF. CDR3 bases: TGTGCCAGCAGGGAGGACAGAAATCAGCCCCAGCATTTT.

V gene TRBV20-1 combines with J gene TRBJ1-4; perhaps TRBD1 as D (6 bases). Trimming removed 2 bases from V and 6 bases from J, with 13 bases in between. This CDR3 has 14 residues. Germline V gives CDR1 DFQATT, CDR2 SNEGSKA (reference sequence). The CDR3 nucleotides are TGCAGTGCTAGAACCACAGGGTTTTATGAAAAACTGTTTTTT. Translating gives CSARTTGFYEKLFF.

The chain employs TRBV6-1 and TRBJ1-4, with no clear D. The germline V and J ends were trimmed by 1 base and 4 bases, with 4 bases remaining between them. The CDR3 sequence is 13 residues long. From germline, CDR1 is MNHNS and CDR2 SASEGT. CDR3 in DNA: TGTGCCAGCAGTGAAGGGCTTAATGAAAAACTGTTTTTT. It codes for CASSEGLNEKLFF.

The V call is TRBV7-2, the J call TRBJ1-5; perhaps TRBD1 as D (6 bases). V dropped 2 bases and J dropped 4 bases, with 6 bases sitting between them. Looked up from germline, CDR1 is SGHTA and CDR2 is FQGNSA. The CDR3 has 13 amino acids. CDR3 sequence (DNA): TGTGCCAGCAGCTTAACAGGGAATCAGCCCCAGCATTTT. Translated, it gives CASSLTGNQPQHF.

This chain connects TRBV27 to TRBJ2-7; D gene uncertain. The CDR3 sequence is 13 residues long. CDR1 is MNHEY and CDR2 is SMNVEV in the germline V gene (reference sequence). V was cut by 1 base and J by 5 bases, with 9 bases left in between. CDR3 DNA sequence: TGTGCCAGCAGTTTATATCGGTTCGACGAGCAGTACTTC. Translating it yields CASSLYRFDEQYF.

This clonotype was recorded a few times. The chain uses TRBV7-9 and TRBJ2-3; maybe TRBD1 (6 bases). The CDR3 spans 14 residues. V was trimmed by 7 bases and J by 6 bases, leaving 17 bases between them. CDR1 and CDR2 (germline): SEHNR, FQNEAQ (reference sequence). CDR3 DNA sequence: TGTGCCAGCACCCCCCAAGGGGGTTCCGATACGCAGTATTTT. This gives the protein CASTPQGGSDTQYF.

This clonotype was counted only a few times. The V call is TRBV25-1, the J call TRBJ1-1; no firm D call. The CDR3 is 13 residues long. Germline CDR1 MGHDK, CDR2 SYGVNS. V shed 2 bases and J shed 9 bases, with 13 bases lying between them. The CDR3 here is CASSESGARKAFF. The CDR3 DNA reads TGTGCCAGCAGTGAAAGTGGAGCGAGGAAAGCTTTCTTT.

The chain joins TRBV7-2 to TRBJ1-2, with D tentatively TRBD1 (5 bases). The CDR3 spans 15 residues. The V end was cut by 0 bases, the J end by 3 bases, with 11 bases between. The V gene's germline CDR1 is SGHTA and CDR2 FQGNSA. The CDR3 DNA follows: TGTGCCAGCAGCTTAGCCTGGGGCGCGGACTATGGCTACACCTTC. Its translation: CASSLAWGADYGYTF.

V and J are TRBV9 and TRBJ2-1; 8 nucleotides align to TRBD1. This CDR3 contains 15 residues. Germline trimming cut 3 bases from V and 3 bases from J; bases unmatched to any gene: 5. Looked up from germline, CDR1 is SGDLS and CDR2 is YYNGEE. CDR3 sequence reads: CASSGQGANYNEQFF. The DNA of the CDR3 is TGTGCCAGCAGCGGCCAGGGGGCGAACTACAATGAGCAGTTCTTC.

This chain connects TRBV7-2 to TRBJ1-2; no clear D gene. Germline assignment: CDR1 SGHTA and CDR2 FQGNSA. Deletions cut 0 bases from V and 8 bases from J, with 16 bases between. The CDR3 is made up of 15 amino acids. CDR3 sequence: CASSLAGTATVGYTF. In DNA, the CDR3 is TGTGCCAGCAGCTTAGCGGGAACGGCTACTGTGGGCTACACCTTC.

The chain recombines TRBV5-1 with TRBJ1-5; D is possibly TRBD1 (6 bases). The CDR3 extends over 13 amino acids. Germline CDR1 is SGHRS and CDR2 is YFSETQ. Trimming removed 4 bases from V and 15 bases from J, with 20 bases in between. This chain's CDR3 is CASSPPDRLKLHF. For the CDR3, the DNA is TGCGCCAGCAGCCCTCCCGACAGGCTAAAGTTGCATTTT. The full variable domain, with the rest looked up from reference TRBV5-1 and TRBJ1-5, is KAGVTQTPRYLIKTRGQQVTLSCSPISGHRSVSWYQQTPGQGLQFLFEYFSETQRNKGNFPGRFSGRQFSNSRSEMNVSTLELGDSALYLCASSPPDRLKLHFGDGTRLSIL.

The V call is TRBV20-1, the J call TRBJ1-4; D uncertain. The CDR3 runs 16 residues. The V gene lost 3 bases and the J gene lost 0 bases, with 14 bases spanning the gap. Germline V gene lookup returns CDR1 DFQATT and CDR2 SNEGSKA (reference sequence). CDR3 residues: CSASDVGPSTNEKLFF. CDR3 nucleotide sequence: TGCAGTGCTAGTGACGTGGGTCCTTCAACTAATGAAAAACTGTTTTTT.

This clonotype was observed a handful of times. The chain uses TRBV12-3 or TRBV12-4 and TRBJ2-4; D is unclear. V shed 6 bases and J shed 0 bases, with 12 bases lying between them. This CDR3 spans 15 amino acids. CDR3 coding DNA: TGTGCCAGCAGCCTATCCCTTCTAGCCAAAAACATTCAGTACTTC. It translates to CASSLSLLAKNIQYF.

The chain recombines TRBV27 with TRBJ2-5, with D possibly being TRBD1 or TRBD2 (5 bases each). Trimming removed 3 bases at V and 1 base at J, with 12 bases between. The CDR3 has 15 residues. The germline V gene has CDR1 MNHEY and CDR2 SMNVEV (reference sequence). CDR3 sequence: CASSLDGTPQETQYF. CDR3 nucleotide sequence: TGTGCCAGCAGTTTGGATGGGACCCCCCAAGAGACCCAGTACTTC.

The rearrangement links TRBV7-2 to TRBJ1-2; D gene uncertain. The germline V gene encodes CDR1 SGHTA and CDR2 FQGNSA. Deletions cut 2 bases from V and 5 bases from J, with 9 bases between. The CDR3 contains 13 residues. This CDR3 is CASSLPGRYGYTF. The CDR3, as DNA: TGTGCCAGCAGCTTACCCGGGCGGTATGGCTACACCTTC.

V and J are TRBV24-1 and TRBJ2-1; 13 nucleotides line up with TRBD2. This CDR3 region has 14 residues. Germline CDR1 reads KGHDR; CDR2 reads SFDVKD. The V segment lost 6 bases and the J segment 7 bases; nucleotides outside the gene matches: 2. The CDR3 DNA reads TGTGCCACCAGTACTAGCGGGAGGGGGAATGAGCAGTTCTTC. This sequence encodes CATSTSGRGNEQFF.

This sequence joins TRBV20-1 and TRBJ1-1, with TRBD1 matching 7 bases. The CDR3 is 14 residues long. CDR1 is DFQATT and CDR2 is SNEGSKA in the germline V gene (reference sequence). V lost 6 bases, J lost 1 base, and 8 bases stayed unmatched. The CDR3 nucleotides are TGCAGTGCGACTAGGGGGCCTGGGAACACTGAAGCTTTCTTT. Protein sequence: CSATRGPGNTEAFF.

This clonotype came up a few times. This sequence joins TRBV20-1 and TRBJ2-1; 11 bases map to TRBD2. In germline, CDR1 is DFQATT, CDR2 SNEGSKA (reference sequence). CDR3 length equals 14 residues. The V gene end was trimmed by 5 bases and the J gene end by 10 bases; junction bases not matched to a gene: 10. Here the CDR3 reads CSAPALAGVREQFF. CDR3 bases: TGCAGTGCTCCAGCACTAGCGGGAGTCAGGGAGCAGTTCTTC.

The rearrangement joins TRBV7-2 to TRBJ2-3, with 9 bases aligning to TRBD2. V dropped 5 bases and J dropped 6; count of bases not matched to a gene: 6. Germline assignment: CDR1 SGHTA and CDR2 FQGNSA. There are 14 residues in the CDR3. The CDR3 DNA sequence: TGTGCCAGCAGCATTCTAGCGGGGACTGATACGCAGTATTTT. It yields the protein CASSILAGTDTQYF.

The chain joins TRBV5-1 to TRBJ2-5, with TRBD1 matching 7 bases. The CDR3 runs 16 residues. J was trimmed by 3 bases and V by 4 bases; bases with no gene match: 12. Germline values: CDR1 SGHRS, CDR2 YFSETQ. The CDR3 nucleotides read TGCGCCAGCAGCCCACGACCCACAGGGGCCGAAGAGACCCAGTACTTC. Translated: CASSPRPTGAEETQYF.

The chain recombines TRBV7-8 with TRBJ2-2; D may be TRBD1 (7 bases). CDR1 and CDR2 (germline): SGHVS, FQNEAQ. The ends were cut back, 8 bases at V and 6 bases at J, with 16 bases in the middle. CDR3 length: 14 amino acids. The CDR3 DNA reads TGTGCCAGCGTACAGGGGAGGAATCCCGGGGAGCTGTTTTTT. This translates into CASVQGRNPGELFF.

The chain recombines TRBV5-8 with TRBJ2-7, with a tentative D call TRBD2 (6 bases). Germline CDR1 and CDR2: SGHTS and YDEGEE. Trimming removed 2 bases from V and 3 bases from J, with 12 bases in between. The CDR3 is 14 amino acids. The CDR3 region is CASSFGGSGYEQYF. In DNA, the CDR3 is TGTGCCAGCAGCTTCGGGGGTAGTGGCTACGAGCAGTACTTC. Full variable domain (outside the CDR3, taken from reference TRBV5-8 and TRBJ2-7): EAGVTQSPTHLIKTRGQQATLRCSPISGHTSVYWYQQALGLGLQFLLWYDEGEERNRGNFPPRFSGRQFPNYSSELNVNALELEDSALYLCASSFGGSGYEQYFGPGTRLTVT.

There are a few counts of this clonotype. This rearrangement joins TRBV7-2 to TRBJ2-5, with D perhaps TRBD1 or TRBD2 (7 bases each). In germline, CDR1 is SGHTA, CDR2 FQGNSA. Trimming removed 7 bases at V and 5 bases at J, with 20 bases between. The CDR3 spans 15 residues. The CDR3 protein is CASTRGGNFGETQYF. CDR3 DNA: TGTGCCAGCACCAGGGGGGGTAACTTCGGGGAGACCCAGTACTTC.

A remark on this clonotype: A read error may account for a junction end that differs from germline. V and J are TRBV7-7 and TRBJ1-5; no reliable D call. There are 13 residues in the CDR3. Germline CDR1 and CDR2: SSHAT and FNYEAQ (reference sequence). Here the CDR3 reads CASSLSISQPQHF. CDR3 DNA sequence: TGTGCTAGCAGCTTATCTATAAGTCAGCCCCAGCATTTT.

V gene TRBV20-1 combines with J gene TRBJ2-1; D is perhaps TRBD1 or TRBD2 (5 bases each). The closer fit of TRBJ2-5 to the DNA end suggests the J call may be wrong. The CDR3 runs 13 residues. In germline, CDR1 is DFQATT, CDR2 SNEGSKA (reference sequence). CDR3 loop: CSGGRRTQETQYF. The CDR3 region has the DNA TGCAGTGGGGGACGGAGGACCCAGGAGACCCAGTACTTC.

This chain connects TRBV25-1 to TRBJ2-3; D remains unclear. Trimming stripped 2 bases from V and 5 bases from J, with 5 bases between. Germline V lookup: CDR1 MGHDK, CDR2 SYGVNS. This CDR3 is built from 12 residues. The CDR3 DNA reads TGTGCCAGCAGTGAACGAAGAGATACGCAGTATTTT. Translating gives CASSERRDTQYF.

The chain joins TRBV10-3 to TRBJ2-3; 7 bases map to TRBD2. V trimming: 6 bases; J trimming: 4 bases; junction bases outside the gene matches: 1. The CDR3 loop spans 12 amino acids. Germline V gene sequence: CDR1 ENHRY, CDR2 SYGVKD. The CDR3 loop reads CAIRGGADTQYF. As DNA, the CDR3 is TGTGCCATCAGGGGGGGGGCAGATACGCAGTATTTT.

V usage is TRBV20-1 and J usage is TRBJ2-1, with 9 nucleotides matching TRBD2. This CDR3 comprises 15 residues. V was clipped by 6 bases and J by 5 bases; unmatched bases: 11. Germline CDR1 and CDR2: DFQATT and SNEGSKA (reference sequence). The CDR3 DNA follows: TGCAGTGCAGCGGGCGGGGGGGCCACTGACAATGAGCAGTTCTTC. This encodes CSAAGGGATDNEQFF.

The chain recombines TRBV7-2 with TRBJ1-2, with 7 bases lining up with TRBD1. The CDR3 extends over 12 amino acids. The germline CDR1 and CDR2 sequences are SGHTA and FQGNSA. J lost 8 bases, V lost 2 bases, and 2 bases had no gene match. For the CDR3, the DNA is TGTGCCAGCAGCTTAAACAGGGGCGGCTACACCTTC. This encodes CASSLNRGGYTF.